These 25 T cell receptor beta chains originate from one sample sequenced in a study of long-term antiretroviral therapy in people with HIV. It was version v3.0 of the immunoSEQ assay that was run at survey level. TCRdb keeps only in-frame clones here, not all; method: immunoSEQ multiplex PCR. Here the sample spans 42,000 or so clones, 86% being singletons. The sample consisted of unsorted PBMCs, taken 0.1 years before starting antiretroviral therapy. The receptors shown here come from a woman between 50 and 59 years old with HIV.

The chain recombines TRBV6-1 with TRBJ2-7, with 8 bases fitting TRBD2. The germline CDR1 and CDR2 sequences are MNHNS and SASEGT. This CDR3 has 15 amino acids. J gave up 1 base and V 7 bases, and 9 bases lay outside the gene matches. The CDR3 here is CASILGASGSYEQYF. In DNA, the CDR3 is TGTGCCAGCATCTTGGGGGCTAGCGGGTCCTACGAGCAGTACTTC.

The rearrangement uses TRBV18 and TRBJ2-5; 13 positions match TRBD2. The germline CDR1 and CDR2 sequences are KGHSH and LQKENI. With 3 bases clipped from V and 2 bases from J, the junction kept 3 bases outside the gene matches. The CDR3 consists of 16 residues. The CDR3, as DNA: TGTGCCAGCTCACCGGGACTAGCGGGGACACAAGAGACCCAGTACTTC. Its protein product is CASSPGLAGTQETQYF. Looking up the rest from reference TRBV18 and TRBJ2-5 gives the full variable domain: NAGVMQNPRHLVRRRGQEARLRCSPMKGHSHVYWYRQLPEEGLKFMVYLQKENIIDESGMPKERFSAEFPKEGPSILRIQQVVRGDSAAYFCASSPGLAGTQETQYFGPGTRLLVL.

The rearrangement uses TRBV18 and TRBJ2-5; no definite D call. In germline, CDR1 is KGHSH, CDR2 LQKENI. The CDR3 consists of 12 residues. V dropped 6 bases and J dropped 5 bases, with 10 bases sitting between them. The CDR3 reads CASSPVRETQYF. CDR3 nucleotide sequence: TGTGCCAGCTCTCCTGTTAGGGAGACCCAGTACTTC. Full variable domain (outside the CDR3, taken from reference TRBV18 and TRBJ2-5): NAGVMQNPRHLVRRRGQEARLRCSPMKGHSHVYWYRQLPEEGLKFMVYLQKENIIDESGMPKERFSAEFPKEGPSILRIQQVVRGDSAAYFCASSPVRETQYFGPGTRLLVL.

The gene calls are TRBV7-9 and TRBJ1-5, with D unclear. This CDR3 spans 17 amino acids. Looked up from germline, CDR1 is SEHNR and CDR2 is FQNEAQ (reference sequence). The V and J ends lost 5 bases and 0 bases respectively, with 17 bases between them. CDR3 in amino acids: CASSPDSGRFSNQPQHF. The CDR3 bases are TGTGCCAGCAGCCCCGATTCAGGACGGTTTAGCAATCAGCCCCAGCATTTT.

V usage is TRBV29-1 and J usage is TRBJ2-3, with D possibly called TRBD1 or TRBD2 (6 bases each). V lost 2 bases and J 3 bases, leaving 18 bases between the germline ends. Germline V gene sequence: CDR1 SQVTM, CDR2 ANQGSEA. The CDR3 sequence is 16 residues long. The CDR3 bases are TGCAGCGTTGAACCGGGATTTGGGGGGCTGACAGATACGCAGTATTTT. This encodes CSVEPGFGGLTDTQYF.

The CDR3 nucleotides read TGTGCCAGCAGCTTAGCGGGGGGAGGGGGAGGGTACTCCTACGAGCAGTACTTC. It is translated as CASSLAGGGGGYSYEQYF. This chain connects TRBV7-8 to TRBJ2-7; tentatively, D is TRBD2 (7 bases). The CDR3 sequence is 18 residues long. Trimming removed 0 bases at V and 0 bases at J, with 18 bases between. CDR1 and CDR2 (germline): SGHVS, FQNEAQ.

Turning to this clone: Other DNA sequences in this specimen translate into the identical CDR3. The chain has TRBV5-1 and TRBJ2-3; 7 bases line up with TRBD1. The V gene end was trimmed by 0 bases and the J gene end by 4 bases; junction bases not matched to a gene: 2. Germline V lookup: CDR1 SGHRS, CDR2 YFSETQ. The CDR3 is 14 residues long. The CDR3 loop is CASSLGQGPDTQYF. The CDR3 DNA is TGCGCCAGCAGCTTGGGACAGGGCCCAGATACGCAGTATTTT.

This CDR3 reads CAWSADSGNQPQHF. The CDR3 coding sequence is TGTGCCTGGAGTGCGGACAGCGGAAATCAGCCCCAGCATTTT. The J gene is TRBJ1-5, the V gene TRBV30; the D gene is possibly TRBD1 (6 bases). Germline CDR1 and CDR2: GTSNPN and SVGIG (reference sequence). Trimming pared 1 base from V and 4 bases from J, leaving 11 bases between. The CDR3 extends over 14 amino acids.

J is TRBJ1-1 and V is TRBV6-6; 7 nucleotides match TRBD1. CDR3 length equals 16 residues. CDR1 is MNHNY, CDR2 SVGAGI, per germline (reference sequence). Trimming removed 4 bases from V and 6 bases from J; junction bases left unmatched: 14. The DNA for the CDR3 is TGTGCCAGCAGTTTTCAGGGGTCAGGGGGGGAGGCTGAAGCTTTCTTT. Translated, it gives CASSFQGSGGEAEAFF.

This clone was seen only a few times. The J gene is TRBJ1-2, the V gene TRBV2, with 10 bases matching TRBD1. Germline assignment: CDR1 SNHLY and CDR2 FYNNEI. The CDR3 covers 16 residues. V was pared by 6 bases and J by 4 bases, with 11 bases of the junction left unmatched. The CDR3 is CASRGDRQGAVYGYTF. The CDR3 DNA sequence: TGTGCCAGCAGAGGAGACCGACAGGGGGCTGTCTATGGCTACACCTTC. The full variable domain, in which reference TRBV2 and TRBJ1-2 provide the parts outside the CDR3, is EPEVTQTPSHQVTQMGQEVILRCVPISNHLYFYWYRQILGQKVEFLVSFYNNEISEKSEIFDDQFSVERPDGSNFTLKIRSTKLEDSAMYFCASRGDRQGAVYGYTFGSGTRLTVV.

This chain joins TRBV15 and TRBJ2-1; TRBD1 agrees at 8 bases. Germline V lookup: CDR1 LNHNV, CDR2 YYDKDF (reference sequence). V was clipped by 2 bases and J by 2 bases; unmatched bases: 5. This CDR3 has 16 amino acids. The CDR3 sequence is CATSRQTGAPYNEQFF. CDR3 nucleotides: TGTGCCACCAGCAGACAGACAGGGGCCCCCTACAATGAGCAGTTCTTC.

CDR3 protein: CASSEGTGVYGYTF. In DNA form, the CDR3 reads TGTGCCAGCAGTGAAGGGACAGGGGTATATGGCTACACCTTC. The chain joins TRBV6-1 to TRBJ1-2; 9 bases fit TRBD1. J gave up 5 bases and V 1 base, and 2 bases lay outside the gene matches. CDR1 is MNHNS, CDR2 SASEGT, per germline. The CDR3 is made up of 14 amino acids.

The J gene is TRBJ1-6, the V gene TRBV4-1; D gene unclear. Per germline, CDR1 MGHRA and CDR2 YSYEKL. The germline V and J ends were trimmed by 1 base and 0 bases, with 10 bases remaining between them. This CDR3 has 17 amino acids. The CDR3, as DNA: TGCGCCAGCAGCCAAGTAGACGTAAGCTCCTATAATTCACCCCTCCACTTT. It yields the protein CASSQVDVSSYNSPLHF.

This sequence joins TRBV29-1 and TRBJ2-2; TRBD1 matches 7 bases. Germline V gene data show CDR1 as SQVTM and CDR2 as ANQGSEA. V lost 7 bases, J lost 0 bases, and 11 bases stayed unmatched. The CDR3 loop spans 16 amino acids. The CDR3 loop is CSARVGGTANTGELFF. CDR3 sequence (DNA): TGCAGCGCCCGAGTAGGTGGGACAGCGAACACCGGGGAGCTGTTTTTT.

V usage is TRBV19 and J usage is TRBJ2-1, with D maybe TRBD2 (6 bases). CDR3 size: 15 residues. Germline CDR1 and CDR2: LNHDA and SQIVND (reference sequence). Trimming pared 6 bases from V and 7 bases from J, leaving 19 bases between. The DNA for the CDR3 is TGTGCCAGTAGAGCCCCCGGGACTGCACCTAATGAGCAGTTCTTC. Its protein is CASRAPGTAPNEQFF.

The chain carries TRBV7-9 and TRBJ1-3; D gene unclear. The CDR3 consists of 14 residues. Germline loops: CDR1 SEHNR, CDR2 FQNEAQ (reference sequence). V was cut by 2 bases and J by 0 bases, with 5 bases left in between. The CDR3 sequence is CASSLSASGNTIYF. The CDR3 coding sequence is TGTGCCAGCAGCTTATCGGCCTCTGGAAACACCATATATTTT.

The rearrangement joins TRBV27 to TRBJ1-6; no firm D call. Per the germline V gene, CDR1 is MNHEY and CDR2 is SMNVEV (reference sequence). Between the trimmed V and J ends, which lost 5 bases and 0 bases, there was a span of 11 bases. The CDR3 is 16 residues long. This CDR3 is CASSLPPSSYNSPLHF. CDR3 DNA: TGTGCCAGCAGTCTCCCCCCTAGCTCCTATAATTCACCCCTCCACTTT.

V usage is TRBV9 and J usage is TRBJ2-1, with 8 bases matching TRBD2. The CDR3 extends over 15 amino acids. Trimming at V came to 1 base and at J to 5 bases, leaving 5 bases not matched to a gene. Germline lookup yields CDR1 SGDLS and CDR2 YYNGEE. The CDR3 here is CASSVSGGSNNEQFF. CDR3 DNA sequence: TGTGCCAGCAGCGTATCGGGGGGGAGCAACAATGAGCAGTTCTTC.

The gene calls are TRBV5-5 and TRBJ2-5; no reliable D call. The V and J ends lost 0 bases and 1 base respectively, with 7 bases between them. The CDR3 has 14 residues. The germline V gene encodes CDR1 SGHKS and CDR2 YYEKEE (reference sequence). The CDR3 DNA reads TGTGCCAGCAGCTTGGCGGCATTCCAAGAGACCCAGTACTTC. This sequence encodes CASSLAAFQETQYF.

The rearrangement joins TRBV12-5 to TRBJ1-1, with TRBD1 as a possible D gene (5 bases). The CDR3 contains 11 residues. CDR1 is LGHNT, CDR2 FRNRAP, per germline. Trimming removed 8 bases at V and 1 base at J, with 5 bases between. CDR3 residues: CASQGNTEAFF. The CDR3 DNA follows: TGTGCTAGTCAGGGGAACACTGAAGCTTTCTTT.

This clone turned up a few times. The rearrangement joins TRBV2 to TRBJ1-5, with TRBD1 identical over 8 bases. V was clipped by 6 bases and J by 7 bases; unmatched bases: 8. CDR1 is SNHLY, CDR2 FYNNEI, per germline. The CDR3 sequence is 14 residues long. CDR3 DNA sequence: TGTGCCAGCAGCTTGACAGGGGTAGGACAGCCCCAGCATTTT. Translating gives CASSLTGVGQPQHF.

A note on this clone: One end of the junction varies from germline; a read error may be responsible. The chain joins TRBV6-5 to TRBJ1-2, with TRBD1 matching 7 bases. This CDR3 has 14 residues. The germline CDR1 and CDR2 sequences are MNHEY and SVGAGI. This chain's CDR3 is CASRRQGAKYGYTF. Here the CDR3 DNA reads TGTGCCAGCCGTCGACAGGGAGCTAAGTATGGCTACACCTTC.

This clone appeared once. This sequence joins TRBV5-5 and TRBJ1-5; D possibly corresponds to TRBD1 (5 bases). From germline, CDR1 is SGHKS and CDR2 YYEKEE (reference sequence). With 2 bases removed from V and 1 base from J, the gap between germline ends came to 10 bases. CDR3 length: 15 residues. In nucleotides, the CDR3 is TGTGCCAGCAGCTTCCAGGGAGGAAGCAATCAGCCCCAGCATTTT. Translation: CASSFQGGSNQPQHF.

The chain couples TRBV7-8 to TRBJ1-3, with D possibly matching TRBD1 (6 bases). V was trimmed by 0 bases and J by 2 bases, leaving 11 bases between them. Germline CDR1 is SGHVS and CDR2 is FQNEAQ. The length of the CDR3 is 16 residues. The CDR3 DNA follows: TGTGCCAGCAGCTTAGCGATGGCAGGGGCTGGAAACACCATATATTTT. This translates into CASSLAMAGAGNTIYF.

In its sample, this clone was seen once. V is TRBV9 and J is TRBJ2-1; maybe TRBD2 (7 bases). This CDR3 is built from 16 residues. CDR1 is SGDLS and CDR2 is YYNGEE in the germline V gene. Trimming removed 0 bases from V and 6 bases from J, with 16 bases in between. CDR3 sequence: CASSVAPGGRSNEQFF. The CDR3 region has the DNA TGTGCCAGCAGCGTAGCCCCGGGGGGCCGGTCCAATGAGCAGTTCTTC.